Listed here are 11 T cell receptor beta chains from one sample, sequenced in a study of cytomegalovirus exposure and HLA in healthy donors. Both 60 Vbeta primers and 13 Jbeta primers went into the PCR. Clones were sequenced by immunoSEQ multiplex PCR, and TCRdb holds only the in-frame ones, with some missing. This sample has about 180,000 clones, with 85% found just once. Sequencing used PBMCs. The receptor set was obtained from a boy aged 2 to 10 in good health and CMV-seronegative.

The genes are TRBV9 and TRBJ1-4, with 9 bases that match TRBD1. V shed 4 bases, J shed 8 bases, and the junction held 6 bases outside the gene matches. This CDR3 has 14 residues. Germline CDR1 reads SGDLS; CDR2 reads YYNGEE. The CDR3 region is CASSTGQGGEKLFF. The DNA for the CDR3 is TGTGCCAGCAGCACGGGACAGGGAGGCGAAAAACTGTTTTTT.

The J gene is TRBJ2-1, the V gene TRBV2, with 9 bases lining up with TRBD2. This CDR3 contains 18 residues. Germline lookup yields CDR1 SNHLY and CDR2 FYNNEI. The V and J ends lost 0 bases and 8 bases, in that order; junction bases with no gene match: 14. Here the CDR3 DNA reads TGTGCCAGCAGTGAAGCGCAGATAGCGGGAGCCCACGGGGATGAGCAGTTCTTC. It is translated as CASSEAQIAGAHGDEQFF.

V usage is TRBV4-2 and J usage is TRBJ2-5, with 9 bases lining up with TRBD2. The CDR3 loop spans 16 amino acids. The J segment lost 5 bases and the V segment lost 3 bases, leaving 10 bases of the junction unmatched. CDR1 and CDR2 from the germline V gene are LGHNA and YNFKEQ. The CDR3 spells CASSQLERGVEETQYF. The CDR3 bases are TGTGCCAGCAGCCAGTTGGAGCGGGGGGTAGAGGAGACCCAGTACTTC.

CDR3 loop: CAWSVPGGPGETQYF. CDR3 sequence (DNA): TGTGCCTGGAGTGTCCCGGGGGGGCCGGGAGAGACCCAGTACTTC. The chain couples TRBV30 to TRBJ2-5; the match to TRBD2 covers 8 bases. In germline, CDR1 is GTSNPN, CDR2 SVGIG (reference sequence). The CDR3 runs 15 residues. With V trimmed by 0 bases and J by 4 bases, 7 bases remained unmatched.

This chain uses TRBV5-1 with TRBJ2-2, with a weak D call TRBD2 (6 bases). V lost 6 bases and J 5 bases, leaving 11 bases between the germline ends. The germline V gene has CDR1 SGHRS and CDR2 YFSETQ. The CDR3 totals 13 residues. CDR3 sequence reads: CASTDAGTGELFF. The CDR3 DNA reads TGCGCCAGCACCGACGCGGGAACCGGGGAGCTGTTTTTT.

The V gene is TRBV5-8, the J gene TRBJ2-7, with a possible D match to TRBD1 (7 bases). Germline assignment: CDR1 SGHTS and CDR2 YDEGEE. Deletions cut 4 bases from V and 8 bases from J, with 22 bases between. There are 15 residues in the CDR3. DNA of the CDR3: TGTGCCAGCAGCCCGAGGGGCAGGGGGGAGTTAAAGCAGTACTTC. As protein: CASSPRGRGELKQYF.

The chain couples TRBV4-1 to TRBJ2-5, with a tentative D call TRBD1 (5 bases). The CDR3 has 13 residues. The germline gives CDR1 MGHRA, CDR2 YSYEKL. V was clipped by 0 bases and J by 9 bases, with 11 bases between them. CDR3 in DNA: TGCGCCAGCAGCCAAGACGGTCAGGGCCCCCAGTACTTC. Its translation is CASSQDGQGPQYF.

This clone was seen a single time. The V gene is TRBV28, the J gene TRBJ1-5; the D is unclear. The ends were cut back, 6 bases at V and 2 bases at J, with 14 bases in the middle. The CDR3 sequence is 15 residues long. Germline CDR1 and CDR2: MDHEN and SYDVKM. CDR3 sequence: CASRDEDWGNQPQHF. The CDR3 DNA reads as TGTGCCAGCAGAGACGAGGACTGGGGCAATCAGCCCCAGCATTTT.

The chain has TRBV2 and TRBJ1-4; D perhaps matches TRBD1 (5 bases). Germline V lookup: CDR1 SNHLY, CDR2 FYNNEI. V was pared by 10 bases and J by 1 base, with 10 bases between. The CDR3 runs to 13 residues. The chain's CDR3 is CATMGGTNEKLFF. The CDR3 region has the DNA TGTGCCACCATGGGGGGAACTAATGAAAAACTGTTTTTT.

This chain uses TRBV28 with TRBJ2-3, with 10 bases aligning to TRBD1. Losses at the gene ends were 6 bases for V and 1 base for J; bases not matched to a gene: 13. CDR1 and CDR2 from the germline V gene are MDHEN and SYDVKM. The CDR3 is made up of 18 amino acids. The CDR3 here is CASRRQGAPRPGTDTQYF. CDR3 coding DNA: TGTGCCAGCAGGAGACAGGGGGCGCCTAGGCCGGGCACAGATACGCAGTATTTT.

The CDR3 nucleotides are TGTGCCAGCAGTGTTGTGGGGCGTTACTCCTACGAGCAGTACGTC. Encoded protein: CASSVVGRYSYEQYV. The chain combines TRBV6-1 with TRBJ2-7, with D possibly TRBD1 on 5 matching bases. Germline V gives CDR1 MNHNS, CDR2 SASEGT. With 4 bases removed from V and 0 bases from J, the gap between germline ends came to 13 bases. The CDR3 has 15 amino acids.